The 32 T cell receptor beta chains below come from one sample, sequenced in a study of shared clonotypes between healthy human individuals. The naive CD8 subset, CD45RO-negative cells positively selected for CCR7, excluded terminally differentiated effector memory CD45RA+ cells. Assay used: immunoSEQ multiplex PCR; TCRdb lists only in-frame clones, some missing. The data contain roughly 770,000 clones, 90% to 98% of them singletons. Sequencing was performed on naive CD8+ T cells sorted from blood. These receptor sequences come from a man aged 25 to 40 in good health.

V is TRBV27 and J is TRBJ1-5, with no clear D. The V gene lost 5 bases and the J gene lost 7 bases, with 24 bases spanning the gap. Per the germline V gene, CDR1 is MNHEY and CDR2 is SMNVEV (reference sequence). The CDR3 is made up of 17 amino acids. In DNA form, the CDR3 reads TGTGCCAGCAGTCTAGGGAGTCCCGGAGAGGCTCCCCAGCCCCAGCATTTT. Its translation is CASSLGSPGEAPQPQHF.

The chain combines TRBV30 with TRBJ1-4; 7 nucleotides agree with TRBD1. The germline CDR1 and CDR2 sequences are GTSNPN and SVGIG (reference sequence). Germline trimming cut 2 bases from V and 4 bases from J; bases unmatched to any gene: 7. The CDR3 extends over 15 amino acids. The CDR3 spells CAWSSQGQLNEKLFF. In DNA form, the CDR3 reads TGTGCCTGGAGTAGCCAGGGACAGCTTAATGAAAAACTGTTTTTT.

The rearrangement uses TRBV6-5 and TRBJ2-1; unclear D gene. The V gene lost 2 bases and the J gene lost 1 base, with 9 bases spanning the gap. CDR1 and CDR2 from the germline V gene are MNHEY and SVGAGI. The length of the CDR3 is 15 residues. The CDR3 sequence is CASSYGLVSYNEQFF. The CDR3 DNA sequence: TGTGCCAGCAGTTACGGGCTAGTTTCCTACAATGAGCAGTTCTTC.

The chain has TRBV7-9 and TRBJ2-1; D possibly matches TRBD1 or TRBD2 (5 bases each). Germline V gene lookup returns CDR1 SEHNR and CDR2 FQNEAQ (reference sequence). This CDR3 region has 17 residues. V was cut by 4 bases and J by 0 bases, with 16 bases left in between. CDR3 DNA sequence: TGTGCCAGCAGCTCTTCACCGGGACGGGTCTCCTACAATGAGCAGTTCTTC. Translating it yields CASSSSPGRVSYNEQFF.

V and J are TRBV28 and TRBJ2-1; 7 nucleotides align to TRBD2. Trimming at V came to 4 bases and at J to 6 bases, leaving 12 bases not matched to a gene. Germline V gene data show CDR1 as MDHEN and CDR2 as SYDVKM. CDR3 size: 16 residues. The CDR3 region is CASSSPRERIGNEQFF. The DNA for the CDR3 is TGTGCCAGCAGTTCTCCGCGGGAGCGTATAGGCAATGAGCAGTTCTTC.

The chain carries TRBV27 and TRBJ2-3; 9 bases agree with TRBD2. J was trimmed by 0 bases and V by 7 bases; bases with no gene match: 8. The CDR3 totals 16 residues. Germline assignment: CDR1 MNHEY and CDR2 SMNVEV (reference sequence). In DNA, the CDR3 is TGTGCCAGCAATACGGGGACTAGCCGTAGCACAGATACGCAGTATTTT. It encodes CASNTGTSRSTDTQYF.

This clone was observed a few times. This chain uses TRBV19 with TRBJ2-7; 9 nucleotides match TRBD2. Germline CDR1 reads LNHDA; CDR2 reads SQIVND (reference sequence). This CDR3 is 16 amino acids long. After removal of 1 base from V and 5 bases from J, the junction contained 9 bases not matched to a gene. In DNA form, the CDR3 reads TGTGCCAGTAGTATAGCAATGGTAGCGGGAGTCCACGAGCAGTACTTC. Residues: CASSIAMVAGVHEQYF. Using reference TRBV19 and TRBJ2-7 for the parts outside the CDR3, the full variable domain is DGGITQSPKYLFRKEGQNVTLSCEQNLNHDAMYWYRQDPGQGLRLIYYSQIVNDFQKGDIAEGYSVSREKKESFPLTVTSAQKNPTAFYLCASSIAMVAGVHEQYFGPGTRLTVT.

V usage is TRBV27 and J usage is TRBJ1-4; weak D call: TRBD1 (6 bases). This CDR3 has 15 residues. Germline loops: CDR1 MNHEY, CDR2 SMNVEV (reference sequence). The V and J ends lost 6 bases and 12 bases respectively, with 23 bases between them. The CDR3 DNA reads as TGTGCCAGCAGAGGACCGGGACATCTAGACGAAGAACTGTTTTTT. Protein product: CASRGPGHLDEELFF. The full variable domain, with the rest looked up from reference TRBV27 and TRBJ1-4, is EAQVTQNPRYLITVTGKKLTVTCSQNMNHEYMSWYRQDPGLGLRQIYYSMNVEVTDKGDVPEGYKVSRKEKRNFPLILESPSPNQTSLYFCASRGPGHLDEELFFGSGTQLSVL.

The CDR3 bases are TGTGCCAGCAGGACTAGCTCGAACCATGAGCAGTTCTTC. It yields the protein CASRTSSNHEQFF. This chain connects TRBV5-5 to TRBJ2-1; 7 nucleotides match TRBD2. Germline CDR1 reads SGHKS; CDR2 reads YYEKEE (reference sequence). The J segment lost 8 bases and the V segment lost 5 bases, leaving 7 bases of the junction unmatched. This CDR3 region has 13 residues.

The CDR3 coding sequence is TGTGCCAGCAGCTTATGGACAGTGTCAAGCTCTGGAAACACCATATATTTT. Protein: CASSLWTVSSSGNTIYF. The gene calls are TRBV5-8 and TRBJ1-3, with a possible D match to TRBD1 (6 bases). The V end lost 2 bases, the J end lost 0 bases, and 15 bases lay between the germline ends. CDR1 and CDR2 from the germline V gene are SGHTS and YDEGEE. CDR3 length: 17 residues.

On this clone: At the DNA level, this CDR3 is encoded by other sequences in the same sample as well. The chain is built from TRBV28 and TRBJ2-7, with D maybe TRBD1 (5 bases). Germline V gives CDR1 MDHEN, CDR2 SYDVKM. The CDR3 runs 12 residues. The V and J ends lost 4 bases and 3 bases respectively, with 7 bases between them. CDR3 sequence (DNA): TGTGCCAGCAGTTCGACAGTCTACGAGCAGTACTTC. This translates into CASSSTVYEQYF.

The V call is TRBV5-1, the J call TRBJ1-1; 7 positions match TRBD1. The CDR3 totals 14 residues. With 1 base clipped from V and 5 bases from J, the junction kept 5 bases outside the gene matches. The germline gives CDR1 SGHRS, CDR2 YFSETQ. CDR3 sequence (DNA): TGCGCCAGCAGCTTGAAAGGGGGCTTAACTGAAGCTTTCTTT. This sequence encodes CASSLKGGLTEAFF.

This clone was observed a single time. The chain employs TRBV30 and TRBJ2-1; a weak D match, TRBD2 (6 bases). V lost 2 bases and J lost 8, with 13 bases in between. The CDR3 totals 13 residues. Germline V gene sequence: CDR1 GTSNPN, CDR2 SVGIG (reference sequence). CDR3 sequence (DNA): TGTGCCTGGAGTATCGGGACTCTTTATGAGCAGTTCTTC. Protein product: CAWSIGTLYEQFF.

The gene calls are TRBV9 and TRBJ2-7; the D gene is possibly TRBD1 (6 bases). Germline values: CDR1 SGDLS, CDR2 YYNGEE. The CDR3 runs to 16 residues. With 1 base removed from V and 0 bases from J, the gap between germline ends came to 14 bases. For the CDR3, the DNA is TGTGCCAGCAGCGTACGCCCCCAGGACAGCTCCTACGAGCAGTACTTC. Translated: CASSVRPQDSSYEQYF.

On this clone: This same CDR3 is encoded by further DNA sequences in the sample. This chain uses TRBV7-9 with TRBJ2-7; D is undetermined. V dropped 1 base and J dropped 5 bases, with 6 bases sitting between them. This CDR3 is built from 12 residues. Germline values: CDR1 SEHNR, CDR2 FQNEAQ (reference sequence). This chain's CDR3 is CASSLGANEQYF. The CDR3 region has the DNA TGTGCCAGCAGCTTAGGGGCCAACGAGCAGTACTTC.

The chain joins TRBV29-1 to TRBJ2-3; possibly TRBD2 for D (5 bases). Per germline, CDR1 SQVTM and CDR2 ANQGSEA. The CDR3 extends over 13 amino acids. With 4 bases removed from V and 6 bases from J, the gap between germline ends came to 14 bases. In DNA form, the CDR3 reads TGCAGCGTTGTCGCGGGTAGAAGGGATACGCAGTATTTT. Translating gives CSVVAGRRDTQYF.

This chain connects TRBV6-4 to TRBJ2-1; D is unclear. CDR3 length equals 15 residues. Trimming left V 0 bases short and J 2 bases short, with 8 bases between. Germline CDR1 MRHNA, CDR2 SNTAGT. The CDR3 loop reads CASSDSRGAYNEQFF. The CDR3 nucleotides read TGTGCCAGCAGTGACTCGCGCGGAGCCTACAATGAGCAGTTCTTC.

This chain links TRBV7-9 with TRBJ2-1; D not resolved. The CDR3 covers 10 residues. Germline CDR1 is SEHNR and CDR2 is FQNEAQ (reference sequence). The V and J ends lost 9 bases and 8 bases respectively, with 8 bases between them. The CDR3 region is CASEDYEQFF. CDR3 bases: TGTGCCAGTGAAGACTATGAGCAGTTCTTC. The full variable domain, with the rest looked up from reference TRBV7-9 and TRBJ2-1, is DTGVSQNPRHKITKRGQNVTFRCDPISEHNRLYWYRQTLGQGPEFLTYFQNEAQLEKSRLLSDRFSAERPKGSFSTLEIQRTEQGDSAMYLCASEDYEQFFGPGTRLTVL.

V gene TRBV13 combines with J gene TRBJ2-3; tentatively, D is TRBD1 (5 bases). V lost 1 base and J 0 bases, leaving 14 bases between the germline ends. The CDR3 length is 17 residues. CDR1 and CDR2 from the germline V gene are PRHDT and FYEKMQ (reference sequence). The CDR3 here is CASSLVGHGPSTDTQYF. CDR3 DNA: TGTGCCAGCAGCTTAGTAGGACACGGCCCTAGCACAGATACGCAGTATTTT.

The V and J genes are TRBV15 and TRBJ2-2; tentative D call: TRBD1 (5 bases). CDR3 length: 14 amino acids. Germline V gene lookup returns CDR1 LNHNV and CDR2 YYDKDF (reference sequence). The ends were cut back, 8 bases at V and 1 base at J, with 11 bases in the middle. DNA for the CDR3: TGTGCCACCGATTTCGACAGGAACACCGGGGAGCTGTTTTTT. Encoded protein: CATDFDRNTGELFF.

The J gene is TRBJ2-1, the V gene TRBV7-9, with 11 bases matching TRBD2. With V trimmed by 2 bases and J by 14 bases, 5 bases remained unmatched. The germline V gene encodes CDR1 SEHNR and CDR2 FQNEAQ (reference sequence). This CDR3 is 13 amino acids long. CDR3 nucleotide sequence: TGTGCCAGCAGCTTATATAGCGGGAGGGACGAGTTCTTC. Translated: CASSLYSGRDEFF.

This chain uses TRBV10-3 with TRBJ2-5, with a possible D match to TRBD1 (6 bases). The CDR3 length is 16 residues. The V gene lost 9 bases and the J gene lost 0 bases, with 20 bases spanning the gap. The germline V gene has CDR1 ENHRY and CDR2 SYGVKD. The chain's CDR3 is CAISPGVGMDQETQYF. The CDR3, as DNA: TGTGCCATTTCCCCAGGGGTGGGTATGGACCAAGAGACCCAGTACTTC.

The CDR3 here is CASSLTSGSGDTQYF. The CDR3, as DNA: TGTGCCAGCAGTTTGACTAGCGGGAGTGGGGATACGCAGTATTTT. The genes are TRBV27 and TRBJ2-3; 12 bases are a match to TRBD2. The CDR3 spans 15 residues. Germline lookup yields CDR1 MNHEY and CDR2 SMNVEV (reference sequence). With 3 bases clipped from V and 6 bases from J, the junction kept 4 bases outside the gene matches.

The chain uses TRBV2 and TRBJ2-3; TRBD1 matches at 9 bases. CDR1 is SNHLY and CDR2 is FYNNEI in the germline V gene. With V trimmed by 8 bases and J by 6 bases, 6 bases remained unmatched. CDR3 length: 13 amino acids. The CDR3: CASLQGAGDTQYF. The CDR3 DNA reads TGTGCCAGCTTACAGGGGGCGGGGGATACGCAGTATTTT.

The chain uses TRBV4-1 and TRBJ2-2; possibly TRBD1 for D (5 bases). The germline V gene has CDR1 MGHRA and CDR2 YSYEKL. The CDR3 contains 17 residues. The ends were cut back, 3 bases at V and 6 bases at J, with 20 bases in the middle. Written as DNA, the CDR3 is TGCGCCAGCAGCCAGATACAAGGGGAAGGCCGTGCCGGGGAGCTGTTTTTT. Its translation is CASSQIQGEGRAGELFF.

This chain connects TRBV7-9 to TRBJ2-5, with D perhaps matching TRBD1 (7 bases). Germline loops: CDR1 SEHNR, CDR2 FQNEAQ (reference sequence). The V end was cut by 7 bases, the J end by 4 bases, with 10 bases between. The CDR3 has 12 residues. The CDR3 DNA sequence: TGTGCCAGCACCCAGGGGGGAGAGACCCAGTACTTC. Translated, it gives CASTQGGETQYF. Together with reference TRBV7-9 and TRBJ2-5, the CDR3 gives the full variable domain: DTGVSQNPRHKITKRGQNVTFRCDPISEHNRLYWYRQTLGQGPEFLTYFQNEAQLEKSRLLSDRFSAERPKGSFSTLEIQRTEQGDSAMYLCASTQGGETQYFGPGTRLLVL.

The CDR3 here is CASSGRTVGNYGYTF. The CDR3 coding sequence is TGTGCCAGCAGTGGCCGGACAGTCGGGAACTATGGCTACACCTTC. The chain combines TRBV25-1 with TRBJ1-2, with D possibly TRBD1 on 6 matching bases. The germline V gene has CDR1 MGHDK and CDR2 SYGVNS. The V and J ends lost 4 bases and 2 bases respectively, with 14 bases between them. CDR3 length: 15 amino acids.

The V call is TRBV28, the J call TRBJ1-5; no clear D gene. This CDR3 comprises 15 residues. Trimming shortened V by 2 bases and J by 0 bases, and 8 bases separated the two germline ends. Germline CDR1 is MDHEN and CDR2 is SYDVKM. CDR3 nucleotides: TGTGCCAGCAGTTTAATTTGGGATAGCAATCAGCCCCAGCATTTT. Residues: CASSLIWDSNQPQHF.

The rearrangement uses TRBV7-8 and TRBJ2-1, with D perhaps matching TRBD2 (6 bases). CDR3 length equals 14 residues. Germline-derived CDR1 and CDR2 are SGHVS and FQNEAQ. The germline V and J ends were trimmed by 2 bases and 3 bases, with 8 bases remaining between them. This CDR3 is CASSLWRDYNEQFF. CDR3 bases: TGTGCCAGCAGCTTATGGCGGGACTACAATGAGCAGTTCTTC.

This clone was seen just once. V and J are TRBV6-1 and TRBJ2-3; unclear D gene. Trimming removed 8 bases from V and 2 bases from J, with 11 bases in between. Per the germline V gene, CDR1 is MNHNS and CDR2 is SASEGT. This CDR3 spans 13 amino acids. The CDR3 DNA is TGTGCCAGCGATGCCAGGCACACAGATACGCAGTATTTT. Translating it yields CASDARHTDTQYF.

This rearrangement joins TRBV2 to TRBJ2-1; 9 nucleotides align to TRBD2. Trimming took 4 bases from V and 4 from J; bases not matched to a gene: 5. The CDR3 sequence is 15 residues long. Germline lookup yields CDR1 SNHLY and CDR2 FYNNEI. CDR3: CASSGRTSDYNEQFF. CDR3 coding DNA: TGTGCCAGCAGTGGGCGGACTAGCGATTACAATGAGCAGTTCTTC. The full variable domain, in which reference TRBV2 and TRBJ2-1 provide the parts outside the CDR3, is EPEVTQTPSHQVTQMGQEVILRCVPISNHLYFYWYRQILGQKVEFLVSFYNNEISEKSEIFDDQFSVERPDGSNFTLKIRSTKLEDSAMYFCASSGRTSDYNEQFFGPGTRLTVL.

This sequence joins TRBV7-9 and TRBJ2-3; no reliable D call. V was trimmed by 4 bases and J by 0 bases, leaving 14 bases between them. CDR1 and CDR2 (germline): SEHNR, FQNEAQ (reference sequence). The CDR3 has 16 residues. Written as DNA, the CDR3 is TGTGCCAGCAGCTCTTGGGTGGCCCTTAGCACAGATACGCAGTATTTT. This codes for CASSSWVALSTDTQYF. Supplemented by reference TRBV7-9 and TRBJ2-3, the full variable domain reads DTGVSQNPRHKITKRGQNVTFRCDPISEHNRLYWYRQTLGQGPEFLTYFQNEAQLEKSRLLSDRFSAERPKGSFSTLEIQRTEQGDSAMYLCASSSWVALSTDTQYFGPGTRLTVL.